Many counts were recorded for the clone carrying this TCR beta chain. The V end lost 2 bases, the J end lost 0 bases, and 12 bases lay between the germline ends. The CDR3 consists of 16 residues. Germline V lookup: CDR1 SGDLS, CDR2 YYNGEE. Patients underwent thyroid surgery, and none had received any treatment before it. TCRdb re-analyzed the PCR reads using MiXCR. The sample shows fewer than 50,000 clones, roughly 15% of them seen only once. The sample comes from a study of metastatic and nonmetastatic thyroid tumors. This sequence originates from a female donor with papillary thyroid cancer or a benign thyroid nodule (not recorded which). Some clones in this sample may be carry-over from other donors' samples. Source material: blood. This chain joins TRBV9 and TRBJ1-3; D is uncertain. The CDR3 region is CASSVGASSSGNTIYF. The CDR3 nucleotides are TGTGCCAGCAGCGTCGGCGCGAGCAGCTCTGGAAACACCATATATTTT.